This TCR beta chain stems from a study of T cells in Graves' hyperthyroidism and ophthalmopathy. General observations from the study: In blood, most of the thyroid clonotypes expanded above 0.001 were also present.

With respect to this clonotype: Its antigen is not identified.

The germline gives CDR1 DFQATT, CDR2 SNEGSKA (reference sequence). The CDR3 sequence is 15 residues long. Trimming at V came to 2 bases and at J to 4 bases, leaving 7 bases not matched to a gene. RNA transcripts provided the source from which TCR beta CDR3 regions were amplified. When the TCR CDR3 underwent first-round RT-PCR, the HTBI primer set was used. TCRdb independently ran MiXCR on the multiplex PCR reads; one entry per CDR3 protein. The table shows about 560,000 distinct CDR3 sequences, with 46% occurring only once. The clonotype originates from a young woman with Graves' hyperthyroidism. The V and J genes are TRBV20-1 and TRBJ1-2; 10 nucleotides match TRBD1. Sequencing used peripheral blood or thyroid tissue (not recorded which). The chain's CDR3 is CSARTGQGMGYGYTF. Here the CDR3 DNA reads TGCAGTGCTAGAACGGGACAGGGGATGGGCTATGGCTACACCTTC.